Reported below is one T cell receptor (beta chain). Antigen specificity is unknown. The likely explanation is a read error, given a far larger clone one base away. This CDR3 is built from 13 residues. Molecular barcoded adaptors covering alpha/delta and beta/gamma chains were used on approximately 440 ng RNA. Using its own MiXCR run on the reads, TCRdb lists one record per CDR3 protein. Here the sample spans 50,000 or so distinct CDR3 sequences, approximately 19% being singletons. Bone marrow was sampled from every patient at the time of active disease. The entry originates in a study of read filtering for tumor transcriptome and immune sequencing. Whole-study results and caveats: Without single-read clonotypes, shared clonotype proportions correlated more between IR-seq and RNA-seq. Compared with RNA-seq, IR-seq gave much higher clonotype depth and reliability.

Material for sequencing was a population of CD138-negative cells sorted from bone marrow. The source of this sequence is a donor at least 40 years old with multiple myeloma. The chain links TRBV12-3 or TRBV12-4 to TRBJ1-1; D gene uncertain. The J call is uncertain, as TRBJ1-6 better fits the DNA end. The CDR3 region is CASKRTSDSPLHF. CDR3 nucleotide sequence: TGTGCCAGCAAACGGACTAGCGATTCACCCCTCCACTTT.